These T cell receptor beta chains were read from a single sample in a study of response to subunit inactivated influenza vaccine. MiXCR, applied by TCRdb to the RT-PCR reads, yields one record per CDR3 protein. This repertoire shows 450,000 to 550,000 distinct CDR3 sequences, about 25% found once; its top ten account for 1.5% to 2%. The specimen was CD4+ T cells sorted from PBMCs, collected 4 to 6 days after vaccination. These receptors came from a man aged 50-60 years who received an inactivated influenza vaccine. CDR3s include the opening cysteine and the closing phenylalanine or tryptophan. Each record gives: V gene, clone size, J gene, D gene, CDR3 protein, CDR3 DNA. The D gene is left open where the match is weak. Clone size is not always given. Where it is, it says once, few, many or a class for expanded clones.

v_call: TRBV20-1
clone_size: few
j_call: TRBJ1-1
d_call: NA
cdr3_aa: CSARDMGGRRNTEAFF
cdr3_nt: TGCAGTGCTAGAGATATGGGGGGCCGGAGGAACACTGAAGCTTTCTTT

v_call: TRBV5-1
clone_size: NA
j_call: TRBJ2-3
d_call: NA
cdr3_aa: CASSHDRRITDTQYF
cdr3_nt: TGCGCCAGCAGCCATGACAGGAGAATCACAGATACGCAGTATTTT

v_call: TRBV7-2
clone_size: NA
j_call: TRBJ2-5
d_call: TRBD1
cdr3_aa: CASSQLKGAAETQYF
cdr3_nt: TGTGCCAGCAGTCAACTTAAGGGGGCCGCGGAGACCCAGTACTTC

v_call: TRBV21-1
clone_size: NA
j_call: TRBJ2-3
d_call: NA
cdr3_aa: CASNPSKTGAYF
cdr3_nt: TGTGCCAGCAACCCTTCCAAGACCGGGGCGTATTTT

v_call: TRBV5-1
clone_size: NA
j_call: TRBJ2-2
d_call: NA
cdr3_aa: CASSLGPQEPTGELFF
cdr3_nt: TGCGCCAGCAGCTTGGGTCCTCAGGAACCCACCGGGGAGCTGTTTTTT

v_call: TRBV28
clone_size: NA
j_call: TRBJ1-1
d_call: NA
cdr3_aa: CASSRRVDTEAFF
cdr3_nt: TGTGCCAGCAGTAGAAGGGTGGACACTGAAGCTTTCTTT

v_call: TRBV12-3/TRBV12-4
clone_size: NA
j_call: TRBJ2-7
d_call: NA
cdr3_aa: CASRTTWTYEQYF
cdr3_nt: TGTGCCAGCCGAACCACTTGGACATACGAGCAGTACTTC

v_call: TRBV12-3/TRBV12-4
clone_size: few
j_call: TRBJ1-1
d_call: TRBD1
cdr3_aa: CASSKSGGRGTEAFF
cdr3_nt: TGTGCCAGCAGTAAATCAGGGGGAAGAGGGACTGAAGCTTTCTTT

v_call: TRBV10-3
clone_size: few
j_call: TRBJ2-1
d_call: TRBD2
cdr3_aa: CAISVASGSGGNEQFF
cdr3_nt: TGTGCCATCAGTGTGGCTAGCGGGAGTGGGGGGAATGAGCAGTTCTTC

v_call: TRBV7-9
clone_size: few
j_call: TRBJ2-3
d_call: TRBD2
cdr3_aa: CASSPGRLAGDVDTQYF
cdr3_nt: TGTGCCAGCAGCCCCGGTAGGCTAGCGGGAGACGTGGATACGCAGTATTTT

v_call: TRBV6-5
clone_size: few
j_call: TRBJ2-3
d_call: TRBD2
cdr3_aa: CASSYSPTSGGTDTQYF
cdr3_nt: TGTGCCAGCAGTTACTCGCCGACTAGCGGGGGCACAGATACGCAGTATTTT

v_call: TRBV5-1
clone_size: NA
j_call: TRBJ1-1
d_call: NA
cdr3_aa: CASSWEGQGNTEAFF
cdr3_nt: TGCGCCAGCAGCTGGGAGGGACAAGGGAACACTGAAGCTTTCTTT

v_call: TRBV20-1
clone_size: few
j_call: TRBJ1-5
d_call: TRBD1
cdr3_aa: CSALGQPLEPQHF
cdr3_nt: TGCAGTGCTTTGGGACAGCCCTTGGAGCCCCAGCATTTT

v_call: TRBV12-3/TRBV12-4
clone_size: NA
j_call: TRBJ2-7
d_call: TRBD2
cdr3_aa: CASSLAGTSGHEVYEQYF
cdr3_nt: TGTGCCAGCAGTTTAGCCGGGACTAGCGGGCATGAAGTGTACGAGCAGTACTTC

v_call: TRBV6-6
clone_size: NA
j_call: TRBJ1-2
d_call: NA
cdr3_aa: CASSSGEGYTF
cdr3_nt: TGTGCCAGCAGTTCAGGGGAGGGCTACACCTTC

v_call: TRBV3-1
clone_size: few
j_call: TRBJ2-1
d_call: TRBD2
cdr3_aa: CASSQDWNGGEQFF
cdr3_nt: TGTGCCAGCAGCCAAGATTGGAACGGGGGGGAGCAGTTCTTC

v_call: TRBV5-1
clone_size: few
j_call: TRBJ2-1
d_call: NA
cdr3_aa: CASSLTAMGYNEQFF
cdr3_nt: TGCGCCAGCAGCTTGACTGCAATGGGCTACAATGAGCAGTTCTTC

v_call: TRBV12-3/TRBV12-4
clone_size: NA
j_call: TRBJ1-1
d_call: NA
cdr3_aa: CASSSAGRHRTYTEAFF
cdr3_nt: TGTGCCAGCAGTTCAGCCGGTAGACATCGCACCTACACTGAAGCTTTCTTT

v_call: TRBV12-3/TRBV12-4
clone_size: NA
j_call: TRBJ2-2
d_call: NA
cdr3_aa: CASTRTAGELFF
cdr3_nt: TGTGCCAGCACCCGGACTGCCGGGGAGCTGTTTTTT

v_call: TRBV18
clone_size: NA
j_call: TRBJ2-1
d_call: NA
cdr3_aa: CASSPAVRAGYNEQFF
cdr3_nt: TGTGCCAGCTCACCCGCGGTGCGGGCGGGCTACAATGAGCAGTTCTTC

v_call: TRBV14
clone_size: NA
j_call: TRBJ2-6
d_call: TRBD1
cdr3_aa: CASSRGQVLFSGANVLTF
cdr3_nt: TGTGCCAGCAGCCGAGGACAGGTTCTATTCTCTGGGGCCAACGTCCTGACTTTC

v_call: TRBV20-1
clone_size: many
j_call: TRBJ2-7
d_call: NA
cdr3_aa: CSARDPLAYEQYF
cdr3_nt: TGCAGTGCTAGAGATCCCCTAGCCTACGAGCAGTACTTC

v_call: TRBV29-1
clone_size: few
j_call: TRBJ2-2
d_call: NA
cdr3_aa: CSVEDLRLNTGELFF
cdr3_nt: TGCAGCGTTGAAGATCTCAGGTTGAACACCGGGGAGCTGTTTTTT

v_call: TRBV7-9
clone_size: NA
j_call: TRBJ2-1
d_call: TRBD2
cdr3_aa: CASSLGIGATSGTEQFF
cdr3_nt: TGTGCCAGCAGCCTGGGAATTGGAGCGACTAGCGGGACCGAGCAGTTCTTC

v_call: TRBV9
clone_size: few
j_call: TRBJ1-1
d_call: TRBD1
cdr3_aa: CASSPRGRGNTEAFF
cdr3_nt: TGTGCCAGCAGCCCGAGGGGGCGTGGAAACACTGAAGCTTTCTTT

v_call: TRBV20-1
clone_size: few
j_call: TRBJ2-7
d_call: NA
cdr3_aa: CSASLGPNEQYF
cdr3_nt: TGCAGTGCTAGTTTGGGACCCAACGAGCAGTACTTC

v_call: TRBV7-2
clone_size: NA
j_call: TRBJ2-7
d_call: NA
cdr3_aa: CASSLGLKLYEQYF
cdr3_nt: TGTGCCAGCAGCTTAGGACTCAAGCTTTACGAGCAGTACTTC

v_call: TRBV29-1
clone_size: NA
j_call: TRBJ2-3
d_call: NA
cdr3_aa: CSVRRTSSTDTQYF
cdr3_nt: TGCAGCGTTAGGCGTACTTCTAGCACAGATACGCAGTATTTT